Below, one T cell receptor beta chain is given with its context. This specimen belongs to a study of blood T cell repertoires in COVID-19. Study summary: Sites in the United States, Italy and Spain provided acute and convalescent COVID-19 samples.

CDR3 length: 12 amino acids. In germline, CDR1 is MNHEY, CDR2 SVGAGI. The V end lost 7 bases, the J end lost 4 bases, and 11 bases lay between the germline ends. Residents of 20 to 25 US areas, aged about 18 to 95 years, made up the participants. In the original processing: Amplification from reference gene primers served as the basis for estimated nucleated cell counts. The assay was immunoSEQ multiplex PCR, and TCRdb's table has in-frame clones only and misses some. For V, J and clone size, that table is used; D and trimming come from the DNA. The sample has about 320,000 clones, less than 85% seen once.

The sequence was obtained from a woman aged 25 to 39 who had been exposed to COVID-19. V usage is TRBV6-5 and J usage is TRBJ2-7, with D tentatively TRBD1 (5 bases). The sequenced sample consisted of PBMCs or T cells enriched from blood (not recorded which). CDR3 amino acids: CASNDRWYEQYF. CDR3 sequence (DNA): TGTGCCAGCAACGACAGATGGTACGAGCAGTACTTC.